The present TCR beta chain was sequenced within a study of blood T cells in healthy people across ages. This clonotype was seen a handful of times. Sample-barcoded 5' priming and a J-beta primer mix drove a second PCR of roughly 7 to 11 cycles. TCRdb itself ran the 5' RACE reads through MiXCR, one entry per CDR3 protein. Of some 1,000,000 distinct CDR3 sequences listed, about 25% were seen once; the top ten hold approximately 0.75%. Trimming cost V 4 bases and J 6 bases; bases outside gene matches: 6. This CDR3 is 15 amino acids long. Germline CDR1 reads MGHRA; CDR2 reads YSYEKL. Separately, the same data were catalogued under a study of T cells of mothers and their children.

This receptor was taken from a girl aged 2 to 10 in good health. The V and J genes are TRBV4-1 and TRBJ1-4; 9 bases align to TRBD1. Sequences were obtained from blood. The CDR3 DNA reads TGCGCCAGCAGCCCCTACCGGGACAGGGATGAAAAACTGTTTTTT. Protein sequence: CASSPYRDRDEKLFF.